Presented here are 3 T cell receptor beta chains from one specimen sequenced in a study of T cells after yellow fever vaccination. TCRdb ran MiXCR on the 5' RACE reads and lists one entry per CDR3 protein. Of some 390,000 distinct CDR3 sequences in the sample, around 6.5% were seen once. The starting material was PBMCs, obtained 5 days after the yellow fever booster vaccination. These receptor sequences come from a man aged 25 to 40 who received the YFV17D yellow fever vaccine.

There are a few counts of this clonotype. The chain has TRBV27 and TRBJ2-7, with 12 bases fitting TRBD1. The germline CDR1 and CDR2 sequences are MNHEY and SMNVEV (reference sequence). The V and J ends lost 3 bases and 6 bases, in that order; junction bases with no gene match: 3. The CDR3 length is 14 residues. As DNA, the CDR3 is TGTGCCAGCAGTTTCGGGACAGGGGGCTTCGAGCAGTACTTC. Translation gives CASSFGTGGFEQYF.

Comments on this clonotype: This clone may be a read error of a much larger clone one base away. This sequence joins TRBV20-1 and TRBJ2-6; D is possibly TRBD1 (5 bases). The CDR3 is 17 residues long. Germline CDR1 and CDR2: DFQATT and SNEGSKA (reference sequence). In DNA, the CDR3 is TGCTGTGCTAGAGCCGACAGAGCCGCCTCTGGGGCCAACGTCCTGACTTTC. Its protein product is CCARADRAASGANVLTF.

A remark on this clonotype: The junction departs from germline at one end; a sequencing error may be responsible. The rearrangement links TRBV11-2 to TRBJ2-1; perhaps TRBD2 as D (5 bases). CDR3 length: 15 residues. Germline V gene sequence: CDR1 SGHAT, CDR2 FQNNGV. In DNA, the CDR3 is TGTGCCAGCAGCTTAGACGGGATCTCCCACAATGAGCAGTTCTTC. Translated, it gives CASSLDGISHNEQFF. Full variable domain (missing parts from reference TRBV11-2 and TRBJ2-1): EAGVAQSPRYKIIEKRQSVAFWCNPISGHATLYWYQQILGQGPKLLIQFQNNGVVDDSQLPKDRFSAERLKGVDSTLKIQPAKLEDSAVYLCASSLDGISHNEQFFGPGTRLTVL.